Listed here are 20 T cell receptor beta chains from one sample, sequenced in a study of T cells after yellow fever vaccination. Via MiXCR, TCRdb re-called the 5' RACE reads, giving one row per CDR3 protein. The sample includes roughly 520,000 distinct CDR3 sequences, roughly a fifth of them seen just once. The sample was PBMCs, taken roughly 20 days after the first yellow fever vaccination. All receptors come from a man aged 18 to 29 who received the YFV17D yellow fever vaccine.

This clonotype showed up just a few times. The chain recombines TRBV10-3 with TRBJ2-1; 8 bases match TRBD2. The CDR3 has 16 amino acids. J gave up 14 bases and V 1 base, and 16 bases lay outside the gene matches. Per germline, CDR1 ENHRY and CDR2 SYGVKD. The CDR3 sequence is CAISEFSSGQTDGEFF. CDR3 bases: TGTGCCATCAGTGAGTTCTCTAGCGGGCAAACAGACGGAGAGTTCTTC.

There are many counts of this clonotype. The chain couples TRBV20-1 to TRBJ2-5, with 8 nucleotides matching TRBD1. CDR3 length equals 14 residues. V gave up 1 base and J gave up 1 base; unmatched junction bases: 2. CDR1 and CDR2 (germline): DFQATT, SNEGSKA (reference sequence). CDR3 nucleotides: TGCAGTGCTAGAGGGACAGGGCCCCAAGAGACCCAGTACTTC. It specifies CSARGTGPQETQYF.

This rearrangement joins TRBV20-1 to TRBJ2-3; 10 nucleotides align to TRBD2. Germline V gives CDR1 DFQATT, CDR2 SNEGSKA (reference sequence). The CDR3 consists of 17 residues. J was trimmed by 2 bases and V by 0 bases; bases with no gene match: 8. CDR3 protein: CSARDRRAGGHTDTQYF. DNA for the CDR3: TGCAGTGCTAGAGATCGTCGAGCGGGGGGGCACACAGATACGCAGTATTTT.

The CDR3 reads CASSQETAANTGELFF. CDR3 DNA sequence: TGCGCCAGCAGCCAAGAAACGGCAGCGAACACCGGGGAGCTGTTTTTT. This rearrangement joins TRBV4-3 to TRBJ2-2, with no clear D. CDR1 and CDR2 from the germline V gene are LGHNA and YSLEER. This CDR3 comprises 16 residues. Trimming removed 0 bases at V and 0 bases at J, with 8 bases between.

This chain connects TRBV24-1 to TRBJ2-3; 8 nucleotides agree with TRBD2. CDR3 length equals 17 residues. V lost 1 base and J lost 4; bases outside the gene matches: 9. In germline, CDR1 is KGHDR, CDR2 SFDVKD. CDR3: CATSDLVGTSRADTQYF. Here the CDR3 DNA reads TGTGCCACCAGTGATTTAGTAGGGACTAGTAGGGCAGATACGCAGTATTTT.

This clonotype was counted many times. The V call is TRBV2, the J call TRBJ1-1; no firm D call. The CDR3 extends over 15 amino acids. Germline V gene sequence: CDR1 SNHLY, CDR2 FYNNEI. The ends were cut back, 1 base at V and 2 bases at J, with 11 bases in the middle. The CDR3 DNA sequence: TGTGCCAGCAGTGAAGGATTGGGAGGCAACACTGAAGCTTTCTTT. Its translation: CASSEGLGGNTEAFF.

This clonotype was picked up a small number of times. The chain couples TRBV12-3 or TRBV12-4 to TRBJ1-4, with D uncertain. The ends were cut back, 6 bases at V and 1 base at J, with 9 bases in the middle. There are 14 residues in the CDR3. The CDR3, as DNA: TGTGCCAGCAGCTGGACTGAAACTAATGAAAAACTGTTTTTT. It specifies CASSWTETNEKLFF.

This clonotype was seen a handful of times. The CDR3 region has the DNA TGTGCCAGCAGCTTGGTCGAGCAGTACTTC. Translation: CASSLVEQYF. This chain uses TRBV5-5 with TRBJ2-7; D unclear. The CDR3 extends over 10 amino acids. Trimming took off 0 bases at V and 6 bases at J, with 1 base between the two ends. The germline CDR1 and CDR2 sequences are SGHKS and YYEKEE (reference sequence).

The chain has TRBV7-8 and TRBJ2-5; TRBD2 matches at 12 bases. The germline CDR1 and CDR2 sequences are SGHVS and FQNEAQ. There are 16 residues in the CDR3. Trimming removed 8 bases from V and 2 bases from J; junction bases left unmatched: 9. The CDR3 reads CASWIPSGGAQETQYF. The CDR3 DNA follows: TGTGCCAGCTGGATTCCTAGCGGGGGGGCACAAGAGACCCAGTACTTC.

This clonotype was picked up a small number of times. DNA for the CDR3: TGTGCCAGCAGCTCACACCACAGGAAAATGAACACTGAAGCTTTCTTT. Its translation: CASSSHHRKMNTEAFF. The chain employs TRBV11-2 and TRBJ1-1; possibly TRBD1 for D (5 bases). Between the trimmed V and J ends, which lost 4 bases and 0 bases, there was a span of 15 bases. Looked up from germline, CDR1 is SGHAT and CDR2 is FQNNGV. This CDR3 contains 16 residues.

The chain uses TRBV20-1 and TRBJ2-3, with D possibly being TRBD1 (7 bases). The CDR3 runs 15 residues. Germline CDR1 reads DFQATT; CDR2 reads SNEGSKA (reference sequence). V was pared by 0 bases and J by 4 bases, with 14 bases between. For the CDR3, the DNA is TGCAGTGCTAGAGATCGGGGGCAGGGGGCAGATACGCAGTATTTT. Translating gives CSARDRGQGADTQYF.

This chain uses TRBV12-3 or TRBV12-4 with TRBJ2-7, with D unresolved. The CDR3 runs to 14 residues. Trimming stripped 6 bases from V and 2 bases from J, with 14 bases between. CDR3: CASSRSPLPYEQYV. CDR3 DNA sequence: TGTGCCAGCAGCCGGTCCCCCCTTCCCTACGAGCAGTACGTC.

This clonotype was found a few times. The rearrangement joins TRBV28 to TRBJ2-2, with D perhaps matching TRBD2 (6 bases). The V end was cut by 5 bases, the J end by 2 bases, with 12 bases between. The CDR3 loop spans 15 amino acids. The germline V gene has CDR1 MDHEN and CDR2 SYDVKM. CDR3 in amino acids: CASSGAGTNTGELFF. CDR3 sequence (DNA): TGTGCCAGCAGTGGGGCCGGGACTAACACCGGGGAGCTGTTTTTT.

This clonotype was detected only a few times. Here the CDR3 reads CSVAPRGDNSETQYF. CDR3 coding DNA: TGCAGCGTTGCCCCAAGGGGGGATAATAGTGAGACCCAGTACTTC. V usage is TRBV29-1 and J usage is TRBJ2-5; D might be TRBD1 or TRBD2, each matching 6 bases. Germline CDR1 SQVTM, CDR2 ANQGSEA. The CDR3 contains 15 residues. V was trimmed by 4 bases and J by 5 bases, leaving 20 bases between them.

This chain links TRBV18 with TRBJ2-4, with D possibly matching TRBD1 (6 bases). The CDR3 sequence is 16 residues long. In germline, CDR1 is KGHSH, CDR2 LQKENI. With 2 bases removed from V and 6 bases from J, the gap between germline ends came to 17 bases. CDR3 protein: CASSPSTSGHANIQYF. As DNA, the CDR3 is TGTGCCAGCTCACCATCTACATCGGGACACGCAAACATTCAGTACTTC.

The chain joins TRBV7-9 to TRBJ1-5; possible D gene TRBD1, 5 bases. Germline V gene data show CDR1 as SEHNR and CDR2 as FQNEAQ (reference sequence). V was shortened by 0 bases and J by 7 bases, with 10 bases between the two germline ends. This CDR3 comprises 14 residues. CDR3 sequence reads: CASSLAGDGQPQHF. CDR3 DNA: TGTGCCAGCAGCTTAGCTGGGGACGGGCAGCCCCAGCATTTT.

The V gene is TRBV6-2 or TRBV6-3, the J gene TRBJ1-2; TRBD1 matches 7 bases. The germline gives CDR1 MNHEY, CDR2 SVGEGT. V lost 0 bases and J lost 7; bases outside the gene matches: 5. The CDR3 length is 14 residues. The CDR3 DNA is TGTGCCAGCAGTTACTCGAGACAGGGCACTGGCTACACCTTC. This sequence encodes CASSYSRQGTGYTF.

The sample holds a few counts of this clonotype. The rearrangement uses TRBV20-1 and TRBJ2-7; 7 bases match TRBD1. The V gene's germline CDR1 is DFQATT and CDR2 SNEGSKA (reference sequence). This CDR3 has 16 residues. V was pared by 4 bases and J by 1 base, with 13 bases of the junction left unmatched. Written as DNA, the CDR3 is TGCAGTGCTACCCTCCGACAGGGAAGTTCGTCCTACGAGCAGTACTTC. The encoded protein is CSATLRQGSSSYEQYF.

This clonotype showed up just a few times. V gene TRBV25-1 combines with J gene TRBJ2-7; D call uncertain. Germline-derived CDR1 and CDR2 are MGHDK and SYGVNS. Trimming left V 1 base short and J 4 bases short, with 17 bases between. The CDR3 runs 16 residues. The CDR3 nucleotides are TGTGCCAGCAGTGAATGGATAGCCGTAAGGTCGTACGAGCAGTACGTC. This translates into CASSEWIAVRSYEQYV.

The J gene is TRBJ1-5, the V gene TRBV21-1; the DNA was not used to check the table's D call, TRBD1. TRBV21-1 counts as a pseudogene. CDR3 length equals 18 residues. In nucleotides, the CDR3 is TGTGCCAGCAGCAAAGGCGACAGGGGGCGTGGGGGCCGCCAGCCCCAGCATTTT. Residues: CASSKGDRGRGGRQPQHF.